A single sample gave rise to the 12 T cell receptor beta chains below, sequenced in a study of blood T cell repertoires in COVID-19. This table comes from immunoSEQ multiplex PCR, and its TCRdb copy is limited to in-frame clones, with some not included. The data contain roughly 190,000 clones, around 84% of them singletons. Material: peripheral blood. These TCRs come from a human donor in a cohort sampled during active COVID-19.

This sequence joins TRBV29-1 and TRBJ2-1, with no clear D. In germline, CDR1 is SQVTM, CDR2 ANQGSEA. V was cut by 1 base and J by 0 bases, with 7 bases left in between. This CDR3 is built from 14 residues. The CDR3: CSVEVPHSYNEQFF. CDR3 DNA sequence: TGCAGCGTTGAAGTCCCCCACTCCTACAATGAGCAGTTCTTC.

The CDR3 DNA follows: TGTGCCAGTAGTCCCAGGACTTGGGCCCACGCTGAAGCTTTCTTT. Translated: CASSPRTWAHAEAFF. The chain employs TRBV19 and TRBJ1-1; D unresolved. This CDR3 region has 15 residues. V was clipped by 5 bases and J by 6 bases, with 19 bases between them. The germline CDR1 and CDR2 sequences are LNHDA and SQIVND (reference sequence).

The V and J genes are TRBV7-2 and TRBJ2-1; possibly TRBD1 for D (6 bases). The germline V gene has CDR1 SGHTA and CDR2 FQGNSA. Between the trimmed V and J ends, which lost 1 base and 2 bases, there was a span of 9 bases. The CDR3 has 15 amino acids. The CDR3 bases are TGTGCCAGCAGCTTAGTTGGGGACACCTACAATGAGCAGTTCTTC. Its protein is CASSLVGDTYNEQFF.

The chain employs TRBV6-5 and TRBJ2-5, with TRBD1 identical over 12 bases. CDR3 length: 15 amino acids. Germline CDR1 and CDR2: MNHEY and SVGAGI. V gave up 2 bases and J gave up 5 bases; unmatched junction bases: 3. CDR3 residues: CASSYGTGGVETQYF. The CDR3 bases are TGTGCCAGCAGTTACGGGACAGGGGGCGTGGAGACCCAGTACTTC.

The chain is built from TRBV7-6 and TRBJ1-1; no definite D call. The V gene's germline CDR1 is SGHVS and CDR2 FNYEAQ. V gave up 0 bases and J gave up 4 bases, with 6 bases separating them. The CDR3 spans 13 residues. DNA of the CDR3: TGTGCCAGCAGCTTAGCCGAGAGCACTGAAGCTTTCTTT. This sequence encodes CASSLAESTEAFF.

The chain couples TRBV29-1 to TRBJ2-2; TRBD2 is a possible D gene (5 bases). Trimming took 7 bases from V and 6 from J, leaving 9 bases between them. Germline V CDR1 and CDR2: SQVTM, ANQGSEA. The CDR3 length is 11 residues. CDR3 in DNA: TGCAGCGGCCGGGATGCCGGGGAGCTGTTTTTT. It is translated as CSGRDAGELFF.

This clone has only one observation. The rearrangement uses TRBV15 and TRBJ1-2; the D gene is possibly TRBD1 (5 bases). V was pared by 3 bases and J by 7 bases, with 18 bases between. Germline values: CDR1 LNHNV, CDR2 YYDKDF (reference sequence). This CDR3 has 15 residues. The CDR3 is CATSSGGVRIGGYTF. DNA for the CDR3: TGTGCCACCAGCAGTGGAGGGGTCAGGATCGGTGGCTACACCTTC. The whole variable domain, filled in from reference TRBV15 and TRBJ1-2, reads DAMVIQNPRYQVTQFGKPVTLSCSQTLNHNVMYWYQQKSSQAPKLLFHYYDKDFNNEADTPDNFQSRRPNTSFCFLDIRSPGLGDTAMYLCATSSGGVRIGGYTFGSGTRLTVV.

The rearrangement joins TRBV6-1 to TRBJ2-3; no clear D gene. V was shortened by 3 bases and J by 2 bases, with 9 bases between the two germline ends. This CDR3 has 14 residues. CDR1 and CDR2 from the germline V gene are MNHNS and SASEGT. CDR3 DNA sequence: TGTGCCAGCAGTGAGAGAGAATTCACAGATACGCAGTATTTT. This gives the protein CASSEREFTDTQYF.

This clone has a single count. The rearrangement joins TRBV10-3 to TRBJ1-2, with 7 bases lining up with TRBD1. The CDR3 runs 13 residues. The V gene's germline CDR1 is ENHRY and CDR2 SYGVKD. V dropped 8 bases and J dropped 8; count of bases not matched to a gene: 11. The CDR3: CAIGDRAGRGYTF. CDR3 sequence (DNA): TGTGCCATCGGCGACAGGGCGGGGAGGGGCTACACCTTC.

The chain links TRBV7-8 to TRBJ2-7, with 7 nucleotides matching TRBD1. Trimming at V came to 6 bases and at J to 4 bases, leaving 9 bases not matched to a gene. CDR1 and CDR2 from the germline V gene are SGHVS and FQNEAQ. This CDR3 has 14 amino acids. The CDR3 coding sequence is TGTGCCAGCAGTGACAGGACAGGAGTTTACGAGCAGTACTTC. This codes for CASSDRTGVYEQYF.

The rearrangement uses TRBV7-2 and TRBJ2-7; TRBD2 agrees at 7 bases. V shed 4 bases and J 3 bases; nucleotides not matched to a gene: 12. From germline, CDR1 is SGHTA and CDR2 FQGNSA. The CDR3 has 16 residues. CDR3 sequence: CASSSDVGGTIYEQYF. The CDR3 bases are TGTGCCAGCAGCTCCGACGTCGGGGGGACGATCTACGAGCAGTACTTC.

The rearrangement uses TRBV6-5 and TRBJ2-7; D remains unclear. CDR1 is MNHEY and CDR2 is SVGAGI in the germline V gene. CDR3 length: 13 amino acids. V was pared by 6 bases and J by 9 bases, with 18 bases between. The CDR3 nucleotides are TGTGCCAGCAGCACCACTTTGAGATCTATGCAGTACGTC. Protein: CASSTTLRSMQYV.